This entry lists 16 T cell receptor beta chains sequenced from one sample in a study of T cells after yellow fever vaccination. Each CDR3 protein gets one entry after TCRdb re-called the 5' RACE reads with MiXCR. The data show some 400,000 distinct CDR3 sequences, 6.2% seen once. Sequencing was performed on PBMCs, taken 5 days after the yellow fever booster vaccination. These receptors originate from a man aged 25-45 years who received the YFV17D yellow fever vaccine.

This clonotype has only a few counts. The chain links TRBV28 to TRBJ2-3, with a possible D match to TRBD1 (5 bases). V lost 6 bases and J 2 bases, leaving 12 bases between the germline ends. The CDR3 spans 14 residues. The germline CDR1 and CDR2 sequences are MDHEN and SYDVKM. The CDR3 sequence is CASRGTGPTDTQYF. CDR3 bases: TGTGCCAGCAGGGGAACAGGCCCCACAGATACGCAGTATTTT.

The chain is built from TRBV7-2 and TRBJ2-5, with D tentatively TRBD1 or TRBD2 (5 bases each). V was trimmed by 1 base and J by 4 bases, leaving 10 bases between them. CDR3 length: 14 residues. Germline V gene sequence: CDR1 SGHTA, CDR2 FQGNSA. The CDR3 DNA is TGTGCCAGCAGCTTAGGTTTTGGGGGAGAGACCCAGTACTTC. This gives the protein CASSLGFGGETQYF. Filled out from reference TRBV7-2 and TRBJ2-5, the complete variable domain reads GAGVSQSPSNKVTEKGKDVELRCDPISGHTALYWYRQSLGQGLEFLIYFQGNSAPDKSGLPSDRFSAERTGGSVSTLTIQRTQQEDSAVYLCASSLGFGGETQYFGPGTRLLVL.

Ten or more counts support this clonotype. The rearrangement links TRBV14 to TRBJ2-5, with D tentatively TRBD2 (6 bases). V was pared by 3 bases and J by 2 bases, with 22 bases between. This CDR3 region has 18 residues. Germline V gives CDR1 SGHDN, CDR2 FVKESK. The CDR3 DNA reads TGTGCCAGCAGCCAGGTGGGAATGACTTGGACTAAACAAGAGACCCAGTACTTC. Its translation: CASSQVGMTWTKQETQYF.

The chain is built from TRBV5-1 and TRBJ2-1; D gene uncertain. The CDR3 length is 14 residues. Germline V gene lookup returns CDR1 SGHRS and CDR2 YFSETQ. V was cut by 4 bases and J by 3 bases, with 11 bases left in between. The CDR3 is CASSEKSGYNEQFF. As DNA, the CDR3 is TGCGCCAGCAGCGAAAAGTCGGGCTACAATGAGCAGTTCTTC.

The chain has TRBV5-8 and TRBJ1-1, with TRBD1 as a possible D gene (5 bases). V was cut by 2 bases and J by 1 base, with 12 bases left in between. The length of the CDR3 is 15 residues. Germline loops: CDR1 SGHTS, CDR2 YDEGEE. The CDR3 spells CASSLKGHENTEAFF. In DNA form, the CDR3 reads TGTGCCAGCAGCTTAAAGGGGCACGAGAACACTGAAGCTTTCTTT.

This clonotype was observed at least ten times. The genes are TRBV12-3 or TRBV12-4 and TRBJ2-7, with D perhaps being TRBD1 or TRBD2 (5 bases each). CDR3 length: 13 amino acids. The V end was cut by 0 bases, the J end by 7 bases, with 10 bases between. The CDR3 region is CASSLARGGEQYF. The CDR3 DNA follows: TGTGCCAGCAGTTTAGCCCGGGGCGGGGAGCAGTACTTC.

This clonotype was recorded at least ten times. The V and J genes are TRBV20-1 and TRBJ2-1; 7 nucleotides match TRBD2. CDR1 DFQATT and CDR2 SNEGSKA come from the germline V gene (reference sequence). The V gene end was trimmed by 4 bases and the J gene end by 5 bases; junction bases not matched to a gene: 5. The CDR3 length is 13 residues. The CDR3 here is CSAKWLADNEQFF. Written as DNA, the CDR3 is TGCAGTGCTAAGTGGCTAGCGGACAATGAGCAGTTCTTC.

CDR3 loop: CASSRNLRAGASYEQYF. The CDR3 DNA reads TGTGCCAGCAGCCGGAACCTTCGAGCGGGAGCATCATACGAGCAGTACTTC. The chain joins TRBV7-9 to TRBJ2-7; 8 positions agree with TRBD2. Germline V lookup: CDR1 SEHNR, CDR2 FQNEAQ (reference sequence). CDR3 length equals 17 residues. Unmatched junction bases numbered 16, after V lost 5 bases and J lost 4 bases.

V is TRBV3-1 and J is TRBJ2-5; a weak D match, TRBD2 (5 bases). The CDR3 has 15 residues. The V end was cut by 8 bases, the J end by 1 base, with 17 bases between. Germline V lookup: CDR1 LGHDT, CDR2 YNNKEL (reference sequence). The DNA of the CDR3 is TGTGCCAGCTGCCGAGGGATAGCAGCCCAAGAGACCCAGTACTTC. Protein sequence: CASCRGIAAQETQYF.

This clonotype was picked up many times. V gene TRBV12-3 or TRBV12-4 combines with J gene TRBJ2-6; 7 bases match TRBD1. V gave up 5 bases and J gave up 0 bases; unmatched junction bases: 13. There are 19 residues in the CDR3. Written as DNA, the CDR3 is TGTGCCAGCAGTCGTGGGTGGACAGGTACCCTCTCTGGGGCCAACGTCCTGACTTTC. Translated, it gives CASSRGWTGTLSGANVLTF.

This chain uses TRBV20-1 with TRBJ2-7, with 9 bases matching TRBD2. The CDR3 loop spans 14 amino acids. The germline V gene has CDR1 DFQATT and CDR2 SNEGSKA (reference sequence). CDR3 nucleotides: TGCAGCCTCACGGGCGGGAGGGCCTTCTACGAGCAGTACTTC. This sequence encodes CSLTGGRAFYEQYF.

This clonotype was counted at least ten times. The V gene is TRBV12-3 or TRBV12-4, the J gene TRBJ2-1; 9 nucleotides match TRBD2. J was trimmed by 6 bases and V by 6 bases; bases with no gene match: 6. This CDR3 is 14 amino acids long. The CDR3: CASRPAGGPNEQFF. The DNA of the CDR3 is TGTGCCAGCAGACCCGCGGGAGGGCCCAATGAGCAGTTCTTC.

This clonotype has just a few counts. The chain couples TRBV6-5 to TRBJ2-7, with TRBD1 matching 7 bases. The CDR3 spans 18 residues. Per germline, CDR1 MNHEY and CDR2 SVGAGI. The V segment lost 2 bases and the J segment 0 bases; nucleotides outside the gene matches: 13. CDR3 loop: CASSYKTGTVLSSYEQYF. The CDR3 nucleotides read TGTGCCAGCAGTTACAAAACCGGGACAGTTTTATCCTCCTACGAGCAGTACTTC.

This chain connects TRBV24-1 to TRBJ2-2; D unresolved. V lost 6 bases, J lost 4 bases, and 17 bases lay in between. Germline CDR1 and CDR2: KGHDR and SFDVKD. The CDR3 extends over 16 amino acids. CDR3 coding DNA: TGTGCCACCAGTCACTCAAGGGCCCGTACCACCGGGGAGCTGTTTTTT. It is translated as CATSHSRARTTGELFF.

This clonotype was observed a few times. This chain uses TRBV18 with TRBJ2-3; perhaps TRBD2 as D (6 bases). CDR3 length: 15 amino acids. V was clipped by 5 bases and J by 6 bases, with 18 bases between them. The germline V gene has CDR1 KGHSH and CDR2 LQKENI. The CDR3 loop reads CASSSRLDGTDTQYF. In DNA, the CDR3 is TGTGCCAGCTCATCCAGACTAGATGGGACGGATACGCAGTATTTT. Using reference TRBV18 and TRBJ2-3 for the parts outside the CDR3, the full variable domain is NAGVMQNPRHLVRRRGQEARLRCSPMKGHSHVYWYRQLPEEGLKFMVYLQKENIIDESGMPKERFSAEFPKEGPSILRIQQVVRGDSAAYFCASSSRLDGTDTQYFGPGTRLTVL.

This clonotype occurred a few times. This sequence joins TRBV29-1 and TRBJ2-1; tentative D call: TRBD1 (6 bases). Trimming took off 4 bases at V and 9 bases at J, with 13 bases between the two ends. The CDR3 covers 12 residues. Germline V gene sequence: CDR1 SQVTM, CDR2 ANQGSEA. As DNA, the CDR3 is TGCAGCGTTGTAACAGGGCTGGCTGAGCAGTTCTTC. This translates into CSVVTGLAEQFF.